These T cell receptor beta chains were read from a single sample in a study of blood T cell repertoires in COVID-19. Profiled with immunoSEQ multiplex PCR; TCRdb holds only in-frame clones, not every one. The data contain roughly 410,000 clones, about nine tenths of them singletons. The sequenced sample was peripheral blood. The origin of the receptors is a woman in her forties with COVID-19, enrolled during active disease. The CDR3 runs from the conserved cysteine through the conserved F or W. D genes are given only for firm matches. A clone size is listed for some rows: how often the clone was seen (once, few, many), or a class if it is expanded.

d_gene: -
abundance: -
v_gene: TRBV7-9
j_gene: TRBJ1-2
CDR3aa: CASSSPPQTGANYGYTF
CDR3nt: TGTGCCAGCAGCTCCCCCCCACAGACAGGAGCTAACTATGGCTACACCTTC

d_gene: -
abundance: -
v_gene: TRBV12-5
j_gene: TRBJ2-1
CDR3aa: CASAEGSSYNEQFF
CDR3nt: TGTGCTAGTGCGGAAGGGAGCTCCTACAATGAGCAGTTCTTC

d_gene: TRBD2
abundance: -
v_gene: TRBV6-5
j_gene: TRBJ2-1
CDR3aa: CASSYDGDYYNEQFF
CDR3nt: TGTGCCAGCAGTTACGATGGGGACTACTACAATGAGCAGTTCTTC

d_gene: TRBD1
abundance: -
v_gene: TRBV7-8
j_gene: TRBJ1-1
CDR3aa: CASSATGLSEAFF
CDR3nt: TGTGCCAGCAGCGCGACAGGGTTGAGTGAAGCTTTCTTT

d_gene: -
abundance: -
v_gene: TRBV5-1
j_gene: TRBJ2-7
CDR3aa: CASSALQGYEQYF
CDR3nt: TGCGCCAGCAGCGCACTACAGGGTTACGAGCAGTACTTC

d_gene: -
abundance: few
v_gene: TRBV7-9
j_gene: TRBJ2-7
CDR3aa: CASSLDANGGEQYF
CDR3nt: TGTGCCAGCAGCTTAGACGCTAATGGCGGCGAGCAGTACTTC

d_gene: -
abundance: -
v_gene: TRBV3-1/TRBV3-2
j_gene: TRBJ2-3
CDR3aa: CASSQRGGRSTDTQYF
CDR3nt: TGTGCCAGCAGCCAAAGGGGGGGGCGAAGCACAGATACGCAGTATTTT

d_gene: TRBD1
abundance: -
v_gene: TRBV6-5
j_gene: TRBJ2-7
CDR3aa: CASSRPGQVSYEQYF
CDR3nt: TGTGCCAGCAGTCGGCCGGGACAGGTCTCCTACGAGCAGTACTTC

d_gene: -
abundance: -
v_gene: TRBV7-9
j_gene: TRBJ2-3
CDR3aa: CASSPDRDTQYF
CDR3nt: TGTGCCAGCAGCCCGGACAGAGATACGCAGTATTTT

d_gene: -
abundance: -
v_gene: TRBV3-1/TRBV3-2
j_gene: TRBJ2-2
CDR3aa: CASSQVRVWNTGELFF
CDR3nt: TGTGCCAGCAGCCAAGTCAGGGTTTGGAACACCGGGGAGCTGTTTTTT

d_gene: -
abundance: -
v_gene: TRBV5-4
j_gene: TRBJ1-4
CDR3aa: CASSLGRPTNEKLFF
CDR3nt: TGTGCCAGCAGCTTGGGGAGGCCAACTAATGAAAAACTGTTTTTT

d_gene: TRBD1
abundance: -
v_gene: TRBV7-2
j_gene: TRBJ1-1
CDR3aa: CASSLISGGTEAFF
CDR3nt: TGTGCCAGCAGCTTAATTTCAGGGGGCACTGAAGCTTTCTTT

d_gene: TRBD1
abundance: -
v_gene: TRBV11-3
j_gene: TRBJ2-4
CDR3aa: CASSLGGTGKNIQYF
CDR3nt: TGTGCCAGCAGCTTAGGGGGGACAGGAAAAAACATTCAGTACTTC

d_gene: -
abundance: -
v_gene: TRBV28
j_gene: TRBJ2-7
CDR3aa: CASRNQGGSYEQYF
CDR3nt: TGTGCCAGCAGGAACCAGGGAGGCTCCTACGAGCAGTACTTC

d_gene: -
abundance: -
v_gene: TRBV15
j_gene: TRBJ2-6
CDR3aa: CATSRDLGHLSGANVLTF
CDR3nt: TGTGCCACCAGCAGAGATCTGGGACACCTCTCTGGGGCCAACGTCCTGACTTTC

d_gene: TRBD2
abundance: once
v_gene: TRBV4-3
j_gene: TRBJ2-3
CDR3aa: CASSQLLWTSGSSSDTQYF
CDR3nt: TGCGCCAGCAGCCAGCTACTCTGGACTAGCGGGTCCAGTTCGGATACGCAGTATTTT

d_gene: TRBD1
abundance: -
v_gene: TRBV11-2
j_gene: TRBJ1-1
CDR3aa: CASSLVPGGDTEAFF
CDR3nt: TGTGCCAGCAGCTTAGTGCCAGGGGGTGACACTGAAGCTTTCTTT

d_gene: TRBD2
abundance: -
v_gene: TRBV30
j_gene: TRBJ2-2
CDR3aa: CAWTTRRRGLINTGELFF
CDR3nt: TGTGCCTGGACCACACGCCGCCGGGGACTAATAAACACCGGGGAGCTGTTTTTT

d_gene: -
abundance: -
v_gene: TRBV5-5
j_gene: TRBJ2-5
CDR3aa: CASSFYRAQETQYF
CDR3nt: TGTGCCAGCAGCTTTTACAGGGCCCAAGAGACCCAGTACTTC

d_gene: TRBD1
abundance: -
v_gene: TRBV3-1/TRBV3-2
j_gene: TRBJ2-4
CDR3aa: CASSLIGQGGKNIQYF
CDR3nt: TGTGCCAGCAGTTTGATAGGACAGGGAGGAAAAAACATTCAGTACTTC

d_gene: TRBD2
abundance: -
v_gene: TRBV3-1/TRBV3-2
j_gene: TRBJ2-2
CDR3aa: CASRHLAGGQAGELFF
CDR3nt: TGTGCCAGCAGACACCTAGCGGGGGGCCAGGCCGGGGAGCTGTTTTTT

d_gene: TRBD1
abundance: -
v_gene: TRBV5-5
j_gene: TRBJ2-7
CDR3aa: CASSYTRGQGTYEQYF
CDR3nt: TGTGCCAGCAGCTACACCCGGGGACAGGGTACCTACGAGCAGTACTTC

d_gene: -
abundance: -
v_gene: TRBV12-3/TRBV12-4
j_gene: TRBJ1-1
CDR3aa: CASRSNQRTEAFF
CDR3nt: TGTGCCAGCCGATCCAATCAGAGGACTGAAGCTTTCTTT

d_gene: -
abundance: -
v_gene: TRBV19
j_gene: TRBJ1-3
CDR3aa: CASSAAGDSENTIYF
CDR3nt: TGTGCCAGTAGTGCTGCAGGGGATTCTGAAAACACCATATATTTT

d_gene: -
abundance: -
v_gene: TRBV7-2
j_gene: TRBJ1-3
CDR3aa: CASSLDAGSGNTIYF
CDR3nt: TGTGCCAGCAGCTTAGATGCGGGCAGTGGAAACACCATATATTTT

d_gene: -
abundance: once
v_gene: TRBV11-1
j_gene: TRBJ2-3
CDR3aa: CASRKTGYTDTQYF
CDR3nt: TGTGCCAGCAGGAAGACAGGATACACAGATACGCAGTATTTT

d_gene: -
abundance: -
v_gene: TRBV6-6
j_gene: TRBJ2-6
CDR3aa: CASSYSGAGANVLTF
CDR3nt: TGTGCCAGCAGTTACTCAGGGGCTGGGGCCAACGTCCTGACTTTC

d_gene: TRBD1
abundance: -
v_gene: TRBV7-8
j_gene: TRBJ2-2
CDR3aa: CASSLRGTGKANTGELFF
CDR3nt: TGTGCCAGCAGCTTAAGGGGGACAGGGAAAGCGAACACCGGGGAGCTGTTTTTT

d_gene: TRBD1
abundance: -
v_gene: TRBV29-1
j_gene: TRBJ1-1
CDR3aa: CSVGTTGVLLTEAFF
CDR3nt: TGCAGCGTCGGAACGACAGGGGTCCTATTGACTGAAGCTTTCTTT

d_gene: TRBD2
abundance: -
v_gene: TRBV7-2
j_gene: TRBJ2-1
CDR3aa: CASSLALAGGGTDEQFF
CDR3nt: TGTGCCAGCAGCTTAGCTCTAGCGGGAGGGGGCACAGATGAGCAGTTCTTC

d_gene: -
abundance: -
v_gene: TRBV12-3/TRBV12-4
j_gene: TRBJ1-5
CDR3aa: CASQLGPQPQHF
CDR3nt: TGTGCCAGCCAGTTGGGGCCTCAGCCCCAGCATTTT

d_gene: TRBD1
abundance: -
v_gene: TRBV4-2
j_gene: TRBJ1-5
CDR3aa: CASSQDSTGDQPQHF
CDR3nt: TGTGCCAGCAGCCAAGACAGTACAGGGGATCAGCCCCAGCATTTT

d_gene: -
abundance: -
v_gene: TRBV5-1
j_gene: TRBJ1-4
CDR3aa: CASRVGTNEKLFF
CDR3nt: TGCGCCAGCAGGGTGGGGACAAATGAAAAACTGTTTTTT

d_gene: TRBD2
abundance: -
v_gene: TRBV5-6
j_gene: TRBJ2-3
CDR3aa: CASSPGLAGESGTDTQYF
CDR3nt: TGTGCCAGCAGCCCTGGACTAGCGGGAGAATCCGGCACAGATACGCAGTATTTT

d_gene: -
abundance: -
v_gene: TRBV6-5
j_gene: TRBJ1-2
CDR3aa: CASSYGAGARYGYTF
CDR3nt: TGTGCCAGCAGTTACGGGGCAGGGGCTCGGTATGGCTACACCTTC

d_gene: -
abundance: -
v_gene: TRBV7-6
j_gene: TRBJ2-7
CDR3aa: CASSLLARDSLWEQYF
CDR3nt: TGTGCCAGCAGCTTACTTGCGCGGGACTCCCTATGGGAGCAGTACTTC

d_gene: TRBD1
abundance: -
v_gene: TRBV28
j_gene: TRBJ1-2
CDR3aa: CASTRGTWGYTF
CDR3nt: TGTGCCAGCACCAGGGGGACCTGGGGCTACACCTTC

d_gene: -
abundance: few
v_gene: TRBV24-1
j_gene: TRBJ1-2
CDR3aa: CATSDYGGRGYTF
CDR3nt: TGTGCCACCAGTGATTACGGGGGTCGGGGCTACACCTTC

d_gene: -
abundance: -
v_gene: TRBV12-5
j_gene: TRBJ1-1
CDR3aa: CTSGEEVRTEAFF
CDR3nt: TGTACTAGTGGGGAGGAGGTTAGGACTGAAGCTTTCTTT

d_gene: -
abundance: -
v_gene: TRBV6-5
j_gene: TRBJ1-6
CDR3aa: CASSLVGGSLHF
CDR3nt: TGTGCCAGCAGCTTAGTGGGGGGGTCCCTCCACTTT

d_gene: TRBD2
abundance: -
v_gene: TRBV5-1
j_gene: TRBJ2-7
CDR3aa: CASSLTSGYEQYF
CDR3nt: TGCGCCAGCAGCTTGACTAGCGGCTACGAGCAGTACTTC

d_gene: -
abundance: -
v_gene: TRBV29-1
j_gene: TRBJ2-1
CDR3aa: CSVEGWGGPNNEQFF
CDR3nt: TGCAGCGTTGAAGGGTGGGGAGGACCCAACAATGAGCAGTTCTTC

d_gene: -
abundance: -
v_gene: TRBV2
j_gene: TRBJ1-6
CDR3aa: CASSRDINSPLHF
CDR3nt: TGTGCCAGCAGCCGGGATATCAATTCACCCCTCCACTTT

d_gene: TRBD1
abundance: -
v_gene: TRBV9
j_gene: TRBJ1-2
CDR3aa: CASSVGGGQANYGYTF
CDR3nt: TGTGCCAGCAGCGTAGGAGGGGGCCAGGCTAACTATGGCTACACCTTC

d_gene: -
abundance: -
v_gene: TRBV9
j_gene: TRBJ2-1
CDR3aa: CASSVVGGLRVTLDNEQFF
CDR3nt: TGTGCCAGCAGCGTAGTGGGGGGTTTAAGGGTTACACTAGACAATGAGCAGTTCTTC

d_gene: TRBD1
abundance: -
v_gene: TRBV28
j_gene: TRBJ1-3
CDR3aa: CASSSPGQGRSPGNTIYF
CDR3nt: TGTGCCAGCAGTTCCCCGGGACAGGGAAGAAGTCCTGGAAACACCATATATTTT

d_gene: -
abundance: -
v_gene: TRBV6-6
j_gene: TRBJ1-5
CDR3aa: CASSYSGEFQPQHF
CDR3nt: TGTGCCAGCAGTTATTCAGGGGAATTTCAGCCCCAGCATTTT

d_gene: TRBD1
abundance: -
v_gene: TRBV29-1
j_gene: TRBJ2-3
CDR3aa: CSAEDRGSSDTQYF
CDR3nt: TGCAGCGCAGAGGACAGGGGTTCATCTGATACGCAGTATTTT

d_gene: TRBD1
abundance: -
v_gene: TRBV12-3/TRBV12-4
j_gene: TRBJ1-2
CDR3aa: CASSYRTGTGYTF
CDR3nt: TGTGCCAGCAGCTACCGGACAGGGACTGGCTACACCTTC

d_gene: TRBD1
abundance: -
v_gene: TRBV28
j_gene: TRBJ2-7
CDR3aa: CASSRTGGSYEQYF
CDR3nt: TGTGCCAGCAGTCGGACAGGGGGGTCCTACGAGCAGTACTTC

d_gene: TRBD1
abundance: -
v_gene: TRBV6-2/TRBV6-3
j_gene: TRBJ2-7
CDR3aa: CASSYGRTGRRGEQYF
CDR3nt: TGTGCCAGCAGTTATGGTCGGACAGGCCGAAGGGGAGAGCAGTACTTC

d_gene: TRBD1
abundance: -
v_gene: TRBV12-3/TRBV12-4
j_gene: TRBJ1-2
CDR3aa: CASSADRGEGYTF
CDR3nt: TGTGCCAGCAGCGCCGACAGGGGGGAGGGCTACACCTTC

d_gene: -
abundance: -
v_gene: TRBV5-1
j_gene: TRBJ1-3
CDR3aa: CASSLVSPGGNTIYF
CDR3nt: TGCGCCAGCAGCTTGGTGAGCCCGGGAGGAAACACCATATATTTT

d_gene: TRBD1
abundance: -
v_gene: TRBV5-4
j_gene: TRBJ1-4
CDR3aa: CASSSPGTGGEKLFF
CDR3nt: TGTGCCAGCAGCTCCCCCGGGACAGGGGGCGAAAAACTGTTTTTT

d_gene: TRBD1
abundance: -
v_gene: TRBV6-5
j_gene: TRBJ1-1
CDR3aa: CASSYGGQGFDTEAFF
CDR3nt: TGTGCCAGCAGTTACGGGGGACAGGGGTTTGACACTGAAGCTTTCTTT